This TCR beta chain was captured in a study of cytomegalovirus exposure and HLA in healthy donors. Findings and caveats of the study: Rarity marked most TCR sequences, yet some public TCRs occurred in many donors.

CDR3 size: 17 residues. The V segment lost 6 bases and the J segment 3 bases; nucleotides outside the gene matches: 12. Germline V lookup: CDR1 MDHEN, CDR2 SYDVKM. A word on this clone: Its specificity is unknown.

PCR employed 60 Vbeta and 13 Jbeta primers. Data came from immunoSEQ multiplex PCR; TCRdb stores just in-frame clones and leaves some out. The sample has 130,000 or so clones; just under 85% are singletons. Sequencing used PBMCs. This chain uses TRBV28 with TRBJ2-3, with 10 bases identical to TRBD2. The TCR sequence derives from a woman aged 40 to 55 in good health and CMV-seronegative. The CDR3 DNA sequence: TGTGCCAGCAGCCCCTATGGCCTAGCGGGGGCGACAGATACGCAGTATTTT. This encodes CASSPYGLAGATDTQYF.